Listed below are T cell receptor beta chains from one sample, sequenced in a study of shared clonotypes between healthy human individuals. The table came from immunoSEQ multiplex PCR; TCRdb's copy has only in-frame clones and leaves some out. The sample carries around 1.5 million clones, 95% to 99% recorded once. Source material: naive CD4+ T cells sorted from blood. The receptors were gathered from a young man in good health. Each CDR3 is given with its conserved first and last residue. D genes are given only for firm matches. Not every row has a clone size; where given, it reads once, few, many or a size class.

d_gene: -
v_gene: TRBV6-5
j_gene: TRBJ2-5
abundance: -
CDR3nt: TGTGCCAGTCACGCAGGGAGGATGGAGACCCAGTACTTC
CDR3aa: CASHAGRMETQYF

d_gene: TRBD1
v_gene: TRBV10-3
j_gene: TRBJ2-2
abundance: -
CDR3nt: TGTGCCATCAGGGTGGGACAGGGGTTTAACACCGGGGAGCTGTTTTTT
CDR3aa: CAIRVGQGFNTGELFF

d_gene: TRBD2
v_gene: TRBV5-1
j_gene: TRBJ2-1
abundance: once
CDR3nt: TGCGCCAGCAGCCCCCAAGCGGGATACAATGAGCAGTTCTTC
CDR3aa: CASSPQAGYNEQFF

d_gene: TRBD2
v_gene: TRBV29-1
j_gene: TRBJ2-1
abundance: -
CDR3nt: TGCAGCGTTGAGTCTAGCGGGACTTACAATGAGCAGTTCTTC
CDR3aa: CSVESSGTYNEQFF

d_gene: -
v_gene: TRBV5-1
j_gene: TRBJ2-7
abundance: -
CDR3nt: TGCGCCAGCAGCTTGGAAGCAGGGGACTACGAGCAGTACTTC
CDR3aa: CASSLEAGDYEQYF

d_gene: TRBD2
v_gene: TRBV9
j_gene: TRBJ2-3
abundance: -
CDR3nt: TGTGCCAGCAGCGGAACTAGCGTTGAGTACACAGATACGCAGTATTTT
CDR3aa: CASSGTSVEYTDTQYF

d_gene: -
v_gene: TRBV27
j_gene: TRBJ1-1
abundance: -
CDR3nt: TGTGCCAGCAGAATTGGTCCGGTGTGGAATGGTGAAGCTTTCTTT
CDR3aa: CASRIGPVWNGEAFF

d_gene: TRBD1
v_gene: TRBV7-9
j_gene: TRBJ1-1
abundance: -
CDR3nt: TGTGCCAGCAGAACGCCCGGGACAGCCGGCGCTGAAGCTTTCTTT
CDR3aa: CASRTPGTAGAEAFF

d_gene: -
v_gene: TRBV7-2
j_gene: TRBJ1-5
abundance: -
CDR3nt: TGTGCCAGCAGCACCCAGGGGAATAGCAATCAGCCCCAGCATTTT
CDR3aa: CASSTQGNSNQPQHF

d_gene: -
v_gene: TRBV19
j_gene: TRBJ2-2
abundance: -
CDR3nt: TGTGCCAGTAGTATCAATCTTCTCCTAGTCCCCGGGGAGCTGTTTTTT
CDR3aa: CASSINLLLVPGELFF

d_gene: -
v_gene: TRBV6-1
j_gene: TRBJ1-1
abundance: -
CDR3nt: TGTGCCAGCTCGGGCTCCTTGAACACTGAAGCTTTCTTT
CDR3aa: CASSGSLNTEAFF

d_gene: TRBD2
v_gene: TRBV28
j_gene: TRBJ2-1
abundance: -
CDR3nt: TGTGCCAGCAGTCCGAGCGGGAGTTCCTACAATGAGCAGTTCTTC
CDR3aa: CASSPSGSSYNEQFF

d_gene: -
v_gene: TRBV19
j_gene: TRBJ2-3
abundance: once
CDR3nt: TGTGCCAGTACCAAAGACAGACTCACAGATACGCAGTATTTT
CDR3aa: CASTKDRLTDTQYF

d_gene: TRBD1
v_gene: TRBV11-2
j_gene: TRBJ2-1
abundance: -
CDR3nt: TGTGCCAGCAGCCTCCGCGGGACAGGGTCCGGTACGAATGAGCAGTTCTTC
CDR3aa: CASSLRGTGSGTNEQFF

d_gene: -
v_gene: TRBV28
j_gene: TRBJ1-5
abundance: -
CDR3nt: TGTGCCAGCAGTTTAAGGGGCATTGAAGGAGGATTTCAGCCCCAGCATTTT
CDR3aa: CASSLRGIEGGFQPQHF

d_gene: -
v_gene: TRBV27
j_gene: TRBJ2-7
abundance: -
CDR3nt: TGTGCCAGCTTTGGACAGTGGACGGGCGAGCAGTACTTC
CDR3aa: CASFGQWTGEQYF

d_gene: -
v_gene: TRBV11-2
j_gene: TRBJ2-1
abundance: once
CDR3nt: TGTGCCAGCAGCCCCCGGGGGCTCTTGAATGAGCAGTTCTTC
CDR3aa: CASSPRGLLNEQFF

d_gene: TRBD2
v_gene: TRBV18
j_gene: TRBJ2-5
abundance: -
CDR3nt: TGTGCCAGCTCACCACGACTAGCGGGAGAGACCCAGTACTTC
CDR3aa: CASSPRLAGETQYF

d_gene: TRBD1
v_gene: TRBV5-1
j_gene: TRBJ1-4
abundance: -
CDR3nt: TGCGCCAGCAGCGATCGGTCCGGGACAGGGGATGAAAAACTGTTTTTT
CDR3aa: CASSDRSGTGDEKLFF

d_gene: TRBD1
v_gene: TRBV2
j_gene: TRBJ1-5
abundance: -
CDR3nt: TGTGCCAGCAGGGAAAAGACAGGGAGTAATCAGCCCCAGCATTTT
CDR3aa: CASREKTGSNQPQHF

d_gene: TRBD2
v_gene: TRBV10-3
j_gene: TRBJ2-2
abundance: -
CDR3nt: TGTGCCATCAGTGAGTCTCTGCGGGAGGGCACCGGGGAGCTGTTTTTT
CDR3aa: CAISESLREGTGELFF

d_gene: -
v_gene: TRBV7-9
j_gene: TRBJ1-2
abundance: -
CDR3nt: TGTGCCAGCAGCCCCTTCCGGGGGGTGGGGAGCAACTATGGCTACACCTTC
CDR3aa: CASSPFRGVGSNYGYTF

d_gene: -
v_gene: TRBV10-3
j_gene: TRBJ2-6
abundance: -
CDR3nt: TGTGCCGTCGCTCTGTCGGCCAACGTCCTGACTTTC
CDR3aa: CAVALSANVLTF

d_gene: -
v_gene: TRBV15
j_gene: TRBJ2-1
abundance: -
CDR3nt: TGTGCCACCAGCAGAGATACTCCCAGAACCAATGAGCAGTTCTTC
CDR3aa: CATSRDTPRTNEQFF

d_gene: -
v_gene: TRBV7-9
j_gene: TRBJ1-1
abundance: -
CDR3nt: TGTGCCAGCAGCTTGAGTAGGGCCAGGGCTTTCTTT
CDR3aa: CASSLSRARAFF

d_gene: TRBD2
v_gene: TRBV27
j_gene: TRBJ2-1
abundance: once
CDR3nt: TGTGCCAGCAGTGCCACTAGCGGTATCGGCAATGAGCAGTTCTTC
CDR3aa: CASSATSGIGNEQFF

d_gene: TRBD1
v_gene: TRBV28
j_gene: TRBJ2-2
abundance: -
CDR3nt: TGTGCCAGCAATTACAGGGGGACGAACACCGGGGAGCTGTTTTTT
CDR3aa: CASNYRGTNTGELFF

d_gene: TRBD1
v_gene: TRBV27
j_gene: TRBJ2-7
abundance: -
CDR3nt: TGTGCCAGCAGGACGAAACCGACAGGGACGCTCGAGCAGTACTTC
CDR3aa: CASRTKPTGTLEQYF

d_gene: TRBD2
v_gene: TRBV29-1
j_gene: TRBJ2-7
abundance: -
CDR3nt: TGCAGCGTAGCTTCACCTAGCGGGATATTCTACGAGCAGTACTTC
CDR3aa: CSVASPSGIFYEQYF

d_gene: -
v_gene: TRBV7-2
j_gene: TRBJ2-7
abundance: -
CDR3nt: TGTGCCAGCAGCTTCACAGGCTCCTACGAGCAGTACTTC
CDR3aa: CASSFTGSYEQYF

d_gene: -
v_gene: TRBV7-9
j_gene: TRBJ2-5
abundance: -
CDR3nt: TGTGCCAGCAGCTCCGGATCCCAAGAGACCCAGTACTTC
CDR3aa: CASSSGSQETQYF

d_gene: -
v_gene: TRBV6-1
j_gene: TRBJ2-4
abundance: -
CDR3nt: TGTGCCAGCAGTGACAGTTCTTGGCTAGCCAAAAACATTCAGTACTTC
CDR3aa: CASSDSSWLAKNIQYF

d_gene: TRBD2
v_gene: TRBV9
j_gene: TRBJ2-7
abundance: once
CDR3nt: TGTGCCAGCAGCGTAGAACCTAGCGGGTCCTCCTACGAGCAGTACTTC
CDR3aa: CASSVEPSGSSYEQYF

d_gene: TRBD1
v_gene: TRBV5-1
j_gene: TRBJ1-1
abundance: once
CDR3nt: TGCGCCAGCAGCACCGGGACAGGGGGCGCGGGTGAAGCTTTCTTT
CDR3aa: CASSTGTGGAGEAFF

d_gene: TRBD1
v_gene: TRBV4-3
j_gene: TRBJ2-7
abundance: -
CDR3nt: TGCGCCAGCAGCCCGAATTGGGGGACAGCCTCCTACGAGCAGTACTTC
CDR3aa: CASSPNWGTASYEQYF

d_gene: TRBD1
v_gene: TRBV9
j_gene: TRBJ1-1
abundance: -
CDR3nt: TGTGCCAGCAGCGCCTCAGACAGGGCCTACACTGAAGCTTTCTTT
CDR3aa: CASSASDRAYTEAFF

d_gene: TRBD2
v_gene: TRBV10-3
j_gene: TRBJ2-5
abundance: -
CDR3nt: TGTGCCATCAGTGAGTCGAGCGGGAGTTACGAGACCCAGTACTTC
CDR3aa: CAISESSGSYETQYF

d_gene: -
v_gene: TRBV18
j_gene: TRBJ2-7
abundance: -
CDR3nt: TGTGCCAGCTCACCCCGGGACTTCTTCTACGAGCAGTACTTC
CDR3aa: CASSPRDFFYEQYF

d_gene: -
v_gene: TRBV4-1
j_gene: TRBJ2-7
abundance: -
CDR3nt: TGCGCCAGCAGCCAGGTGGGGGGAGAGCAGTACTTC
CDR3aa: CASSQVGGEQYF

d_gene: -
v_gene: TRBV14
j_gene: TRBJ2-3
abundance: -
CDR3nt: TGTGCCAGCAGCCAAGGAGACGGGGTTGGCACAGATACGCAGTATTTT
CDR3aa: CASSQGDGVGTDTQYF

d_gene: TRBD1
v_gene: TRBV2
j_gene: TRBJ2-7
abundance: -
CDR3nt: TGTGCCAGCAGCGTTACACGGGACAGGGGGCTGGACGAGCAGTACTTC
CDR3aa: CASSVTRDRGLDEQYF

d_gene: -
v_gene: TRBV28
j_gene: TRBJ2-5
abundance: -
CDR3nt: TGTGCCAGCTCACGTTCGGGGTTAGAGACCCAGTACTTC
CDR3aa: CASSRSGLETQYF

d_gene: TRBD2
v_gene: TRBV4-1
j_gene: TRBJ2-3
abundance: -
CDR3nt: TGCGCCAGCAGCCAAGTCGGGACTAGCGGTGTCACGCAGTATTTT
CDR3aa: CASSQVGTSGVTQYF

d_gene: -
v_gene: TRBV28
j_gene: TRBJ1-4
abundance: -
CDR3nt: TGTGCCAGCAGCTCACGGCTGCGGGGTCCTAATGAAAAACTGTTTTTT
CDR3aa: CASSSRLRGPNEKLFF

d_gene: -
v_gene: TRBV19
j_gene: TRBJ2-7
abundance: -
CDR3nt: TGTGCCAGTAGGAGACCCTCGACCTACGAGCAGTACTTC
CDR3aa: CASRRPSTYEQYF

d_gene: -
v_gene: TRBV4-1
j_gene: TRBJ1-1
abundance: -
CDR3nt: TGCGCCAGCAGCCAACAGACAGGGAACACTGAAGCTTTCTTT
CDR3aa: CASSQQTGNTEAFF

d_gene: TRBD2
v_gene: TRBV28
j_gene: TRBJ2-1
abundance: -
CDR3nt: TGTGCCAGCGAGTCGCGGGAGGGCCAAGTTTATGAGCAGTTCTTC
CDR3aa: CASESREGQVYEQFF

d_gene: -
v_gene: TRBV28
j_gene: TRBJ1-1
abundance: -
CDR3nt: TGTGCCAGCAGTTCCCCGGTCCCGAACACTGAAGCTTTCTTT
CDR3aa: CASSSPVPNTEAFF

d_gene: -
v_gene: TRBV7-9
j_gene: TRBJ1-5
abundance: -
CDR3nt: TGTGCCAGCAGCTTAGCTGGGGGCAATCAGCCCCAGCATTTT
CDR3aa: CASSLAGGNQPQHF

d_gene: -
v_gene: TRBV5-1
j_gene: TRBJ2-7
abundance: -
CDR3nt: TGCGCCAGCAGCTTGGACGGTTACGAGCAGTACTTC
CDR3aa: CASSLDGYEQYF

d_gene: TRBD2
v_gene: TRBV7-8
j_gene: TRBJ2-2
abundance: -
CDR3nt: TGTGCCAGCAGCTTAGGAGGTCTAGCGGGAGTGTCCGGGGAGCTGTTTTTT
CDR3aa: CASSLGGLAGVSGELFF

d_gene: TRBD1
v_gene: TRBV12-5
j_gene: TRBJ2-1
abundance: -
CDR3nt: TGTGCTAGTGGTTTGACAGGGGGCGCAGGGGGCGGTGAGCAGTTCTTC
CDR3aa: CASGLTGGAGGGEQFF

d_gene: -
v_gene: TRBV27
j_gene: TRBJ1-5
abundance: -
CDR3nt: TGTGCCAGCAGCCCGAAATCAGGGGCTCATCAGCCCCAGCATTTT
CDR3aa: CASSPKSGAHQPQHF

d_gene: -
v_gene: TRBV10-3
j_gene: TRBJ1-1
abundance: -
CDR3nt: TGTGCCATCAGTGAGTCGCGGACGGACACTGAAGCTTTCTTT
CDR3aa: CAISESRTDTEAFF

d_gene: -
v_gene: TRBV5-4
j_gene: TRBJ2-1
abundance: -
CDR3nt: TGTGCCAGCAGCCTCCCGGTAGGGGGGGATGAGCAGTTCTTC
CDR3aa: CASSLPVGGDEQFF

d_gene: TRBD2
v_gene: TRBV7-3
j_gene: TRBJ2-3
abundance: -
CDR3nt: TGTGCCAGCAGCGCTGGGACTAGCGGTGGAGTCACAGATACGCAGTATTTT
CDR3aa: CASSAGTSGGVTDTQYF

d_gene: -
v_gene: TRBV6-1
j_gene: TRBJ1-1
abundance: -
CDR3nt: TGTGCCAGCAGCGAGAGCGGGGGAGAGGATGAAGCTTTCTTT
CDR3aa: CASSESGGEDEAFF

d_gene: -
v_gene: TRBV4-3
j_gene: TRBJ2-2
abundance: once
CDR3nt: TGCGCCAGCAGCCAGGGCTTTGGGGCCGACACCGGGGAGCTGTTTTTT
CDR3aa: CASSQGFGADTGELFF

d_gene: TRBD2
v_gene: TRBV7-2
j_gene: TRBJ2-7
abundance: -
CDR3nt: TGTGCCAGCAGCCCCTACAGCGGGGGGTCCTACGAGCAGTACTTC
CDR3aa: CASSPYSGGSYEQYF

d_gene: -
v_gene: TRBV11-3
j_gene: TRBJ2-3
abundance: -
CDR3nt: TGTGCCAGCAGCTCTAAGACAGCAGATACGCAGTATTTT
CDR3aa: CASSSKTADTQYF